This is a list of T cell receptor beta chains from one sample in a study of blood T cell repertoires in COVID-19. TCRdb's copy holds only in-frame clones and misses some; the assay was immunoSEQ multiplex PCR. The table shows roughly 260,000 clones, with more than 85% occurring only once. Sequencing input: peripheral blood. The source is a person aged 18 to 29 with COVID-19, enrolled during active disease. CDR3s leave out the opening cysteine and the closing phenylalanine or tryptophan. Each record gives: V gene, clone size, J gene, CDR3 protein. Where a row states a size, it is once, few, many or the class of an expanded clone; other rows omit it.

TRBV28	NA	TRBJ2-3	ASSLSTTSGDSTDTQY
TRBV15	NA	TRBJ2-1	ATSIGRTSGSGTYNEQF
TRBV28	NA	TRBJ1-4	ASNFLKSTNEKLF
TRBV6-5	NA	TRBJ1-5	ASRKTGTDQPQH
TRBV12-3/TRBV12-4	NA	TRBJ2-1	ASSSTGYNEQF
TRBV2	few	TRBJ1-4	ASREGPSTNEKLF
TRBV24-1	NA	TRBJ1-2	ATSDDRGLTGGYT
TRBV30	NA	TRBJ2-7	AWSASGRGEQY
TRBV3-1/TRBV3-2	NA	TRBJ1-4	ASSQVQGGSEKLF
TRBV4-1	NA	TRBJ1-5	ASSQGLSRGGDQPQH
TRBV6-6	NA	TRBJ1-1	ASSYGGIQMNTEAF
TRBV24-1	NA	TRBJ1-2	ATSDLRQGAHSYT
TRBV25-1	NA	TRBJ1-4	ASTGLSTNEKLF
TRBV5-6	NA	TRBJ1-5	ASSSHDSGNQPQH
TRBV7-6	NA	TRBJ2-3	ASSLSFTDTQY
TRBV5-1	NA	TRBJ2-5	ASSLFIGGETQY
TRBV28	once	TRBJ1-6	ASSTVASPLH
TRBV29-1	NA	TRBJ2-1	SVVAGVWNEQF
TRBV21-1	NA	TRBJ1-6	VNRSSPLH
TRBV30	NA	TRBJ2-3	AASRGRGQADTQY
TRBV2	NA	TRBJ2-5	ASTGDLWTQY
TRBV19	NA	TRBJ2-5	ASSIGGSGETQY
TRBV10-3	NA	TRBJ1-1	AIQAGETGYTEAF
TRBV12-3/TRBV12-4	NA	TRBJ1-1	ASDIGGNTEAF
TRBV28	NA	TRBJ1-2	ASRLGQPGVLYGYT
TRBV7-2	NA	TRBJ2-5	ASSTGLAGAETQY
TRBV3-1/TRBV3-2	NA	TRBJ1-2	ASNGGNRGRSSYGYT
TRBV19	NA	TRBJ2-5	ASVGSAGTQY
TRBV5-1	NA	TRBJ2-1	ASSLGYAGGGYNEQF
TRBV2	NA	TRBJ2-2	ASSVRGELF
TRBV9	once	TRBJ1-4	ASSRQDEGNEKLF
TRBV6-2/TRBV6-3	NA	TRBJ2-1	ASSPTGEASYNEQF
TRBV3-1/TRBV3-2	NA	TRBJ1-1	ASSPAGTHNTEAF
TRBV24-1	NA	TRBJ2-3	ATSRGRQVTDTQY
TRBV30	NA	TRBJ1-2	AWQPQGQGRGYT
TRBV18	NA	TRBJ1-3	ASSPVQTGSSSGNTIY
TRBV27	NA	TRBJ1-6	ASSLRDREGNSPLH
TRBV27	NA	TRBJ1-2	ASRWTGNYGYT